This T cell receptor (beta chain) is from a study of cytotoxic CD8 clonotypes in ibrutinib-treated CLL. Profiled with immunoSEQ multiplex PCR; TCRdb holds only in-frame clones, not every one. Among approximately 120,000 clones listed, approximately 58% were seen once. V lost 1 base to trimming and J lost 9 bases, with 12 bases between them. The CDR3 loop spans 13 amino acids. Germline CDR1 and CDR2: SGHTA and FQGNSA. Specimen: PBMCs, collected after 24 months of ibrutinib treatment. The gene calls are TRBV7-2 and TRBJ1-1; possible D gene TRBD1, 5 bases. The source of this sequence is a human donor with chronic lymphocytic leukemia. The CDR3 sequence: CASSLGGREKAFF. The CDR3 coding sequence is TGTGCCAGCAGCTTAGGGGGACGAGAGAAAGCTTTCTTT.